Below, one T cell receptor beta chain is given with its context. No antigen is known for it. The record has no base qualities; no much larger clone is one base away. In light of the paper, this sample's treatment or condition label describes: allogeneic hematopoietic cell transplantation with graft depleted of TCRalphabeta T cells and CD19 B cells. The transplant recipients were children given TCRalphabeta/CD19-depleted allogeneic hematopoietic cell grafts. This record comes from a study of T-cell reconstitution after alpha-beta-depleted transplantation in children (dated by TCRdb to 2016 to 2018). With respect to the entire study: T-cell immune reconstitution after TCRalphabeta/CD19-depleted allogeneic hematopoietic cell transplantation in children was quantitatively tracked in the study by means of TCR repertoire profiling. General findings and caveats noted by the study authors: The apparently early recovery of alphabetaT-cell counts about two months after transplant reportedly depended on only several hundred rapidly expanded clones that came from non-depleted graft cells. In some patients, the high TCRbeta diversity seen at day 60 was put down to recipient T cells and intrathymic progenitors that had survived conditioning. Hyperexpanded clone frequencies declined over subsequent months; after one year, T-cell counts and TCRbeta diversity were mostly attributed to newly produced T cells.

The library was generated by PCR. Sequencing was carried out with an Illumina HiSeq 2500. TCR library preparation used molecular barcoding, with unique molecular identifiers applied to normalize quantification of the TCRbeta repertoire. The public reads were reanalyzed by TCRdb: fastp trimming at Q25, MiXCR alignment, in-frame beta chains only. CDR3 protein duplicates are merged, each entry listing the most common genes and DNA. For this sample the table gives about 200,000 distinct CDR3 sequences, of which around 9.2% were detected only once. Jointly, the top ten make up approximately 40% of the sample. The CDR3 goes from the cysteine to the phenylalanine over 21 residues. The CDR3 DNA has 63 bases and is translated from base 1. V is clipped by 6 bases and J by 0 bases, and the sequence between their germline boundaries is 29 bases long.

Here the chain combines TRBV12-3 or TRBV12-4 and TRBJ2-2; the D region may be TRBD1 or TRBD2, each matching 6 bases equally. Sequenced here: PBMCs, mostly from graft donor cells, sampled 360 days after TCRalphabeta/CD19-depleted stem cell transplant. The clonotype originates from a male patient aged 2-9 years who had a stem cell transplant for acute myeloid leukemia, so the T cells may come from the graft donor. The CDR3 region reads CASRTPTGPRGRRSNTGELFF. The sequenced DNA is TGTGCCAGCAGAACCCCCACAGGGCCCCGAGGGAGGCGGTCGAACACCGGGGAGCTGTTTTTT.